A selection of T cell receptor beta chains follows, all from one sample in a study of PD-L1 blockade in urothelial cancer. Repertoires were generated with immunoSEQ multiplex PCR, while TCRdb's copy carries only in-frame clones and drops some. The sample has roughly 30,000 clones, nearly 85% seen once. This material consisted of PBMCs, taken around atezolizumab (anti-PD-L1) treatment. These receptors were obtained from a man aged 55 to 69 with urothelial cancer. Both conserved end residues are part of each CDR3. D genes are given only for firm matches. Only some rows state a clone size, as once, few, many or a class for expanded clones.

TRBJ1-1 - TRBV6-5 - TGTGCCAGCAGGCGGGGGGTCTTAATGAACACTGAAGCTTTCTTT CASRRGVLMNTEAFF
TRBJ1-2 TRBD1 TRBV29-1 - TGCAGCGTCGCCACCGGGACAGCCTATGGCTACACCTTC CSVATGTAYGYTF
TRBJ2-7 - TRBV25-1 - TGTGCCAGCAGTGATATCTACGAGCAGTACTTC CASSDIYEQYF
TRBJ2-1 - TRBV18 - TGTGCCAGCTCCACCCCGAGGAGCTCCTACAATGAGCAGTTCTTC CASSTPRSSYNEQFF
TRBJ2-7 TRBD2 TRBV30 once TGTGCCCGCGGGAGTATGAACGAGCAGTACTTC CARGSMNEQYF
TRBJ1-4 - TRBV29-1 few TGCAGCGTCGGCGGGGACCGAAAACTGTTTTTT CSVGGDRKLFF
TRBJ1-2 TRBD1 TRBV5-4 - TGTGCCAGCAGCCCGCCGGGACAGGGGGCGGTTTCTGGCTACACCTTC CASSPPGQGAVSGYTF
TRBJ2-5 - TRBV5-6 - TGTGCCAGCAGCTTGGCCACAAACCAAGAGACCCAGTACTTC CASSLATNQETQYF
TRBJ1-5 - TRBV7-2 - TGTGCCAGCAGCTTTCAGGGGCTGCAGCCCCAGCATTTT CASSFQGLQPQHF
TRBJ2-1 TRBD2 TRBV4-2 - TGTGCCAGCAGCCCGGTAGTGGGGACTAGTAACGGTGAGCAGTTCTTC CASSPVVGTSNGEQFF
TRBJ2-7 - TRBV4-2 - TGTGCCAGCAGCCAAGTGGGAGTGTCGGGGGAGAGCTCCTACGAGCAGTACTTC CASSQVGVSGESSYEQYF
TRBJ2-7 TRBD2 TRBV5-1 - TGCGCCAGCAGCTTGGGCCGGGGGGGGACCGAGCAGTACTTC CASSLGRGGTEQYF
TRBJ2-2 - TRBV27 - TGTGCCAGCAGTTCTCGGGTTCCCGGGGAGCTGTTTTTT CASSSRVPGELFF
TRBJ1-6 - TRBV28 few TGTGCCAGCGGGGGACACCGGTTTGAAAGCTCCTATAATTCACCCCTCCACTTT CASGGHRFESSYNSPLHF
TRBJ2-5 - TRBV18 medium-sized TGTGCCAGCTCACCACCCGCGGGGTTAAAAGAGACCCAGTACTTC CASSPPAGLKETQYF
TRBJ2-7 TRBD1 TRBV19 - TGTGCCAGCCGGGACAGGGGACCCTACGAGCAGTACTTC CASRDRGPYEQYF
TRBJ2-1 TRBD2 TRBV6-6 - TGTGCCAGCAGTTACGGACTAGCGGGAGGGTATGAGCAGTTCTTC CASSYGLAGGYEQFF
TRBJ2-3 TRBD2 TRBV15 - TGTGCCACCAAAGACCTTAGCGGGAGCGGGGGCCCAGATACGCAGTATTTT CATKDLSGSGGPDTQYF
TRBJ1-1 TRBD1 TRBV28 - TGTGCCATCAAAGGACAGGGGCTGACTGAAGCTTTCTTT CAIKGQGLTEAFF
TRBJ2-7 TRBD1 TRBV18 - TGTGCCAGCTCACCGCCCGGGACAGGCTACGAGCAGTACTTC CASSPPGTGYEQYF
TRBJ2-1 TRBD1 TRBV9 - TGTGCCAGCAGCGATAACGGAGGACAGGGACTTTCCTACAATGAGCAGTTCTTC CASSDNGGQGLSYNEQFF
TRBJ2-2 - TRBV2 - TGTGCCAGCCTCTCTCAGGGGTCCACCGGGGAGCTGTTTTTT CASLSQGSTGELFF
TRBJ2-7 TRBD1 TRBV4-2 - TGTGCCAGCAGCGGACAGGCCTCCTACGAGCAGTACTTC CASSGQASYEQYF
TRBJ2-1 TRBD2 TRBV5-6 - TGTGCCAGCTCAGGACTAGCGGGGACGACCTACAATGAGCAGTTCTTC CASSGLAGTTYNEQFF
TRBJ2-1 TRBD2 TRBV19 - TGTGCCAGTAGTATCCAGACTAGCGGGAGGGCCGGTGAGCAGTTCTTC CASSIQTSGRAGEQFF
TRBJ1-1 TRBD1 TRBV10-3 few TGTGCCATCAGTGATTATCGCACAGGGGACACTGAAGCTTTCTTT CAISDYRTGDTEAFF
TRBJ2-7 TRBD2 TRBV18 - TGTGCCAGCTCACCACAGCCTCAAGGACTAGCGGGAGTGCAGTACTTC CASSPQPQGLAGVQYF
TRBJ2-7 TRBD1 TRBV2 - TGTGCCAGCAGGCTGATGGACAGGGCTTCCTACGAGCAGTACTTC CASRLMDRASYEQYF